These 7 T cell receptor beta chains share one sample of origin, sequenced in a study of cytomegalovirus exposure and HLA in healthy donors. 60 Vbeta and 13 Jbeta primers were used in PCR. Data came from immunoSEQ multiplex PCR; TCRdb stores just in-frame clones and leaves some out. This sample has over 85,000 clones, with 70% to 85% found just once. Sequenced sample: PBMCs. Every receptor here comes from a man aged 30 to 39 in good health and CMV-seropositive.

The gene calls are TRBV30 and TRBJ2-2, with D possibly TRBD2 on 7 matching bases. Per the germline V gene, CDR1 is GTSNPN and CDR2 is SVGIG (reference sequence). V was pared by 0 bases and J by 7 bases, with 18 bases between. The CDR3 runs 16 residues. The CDR3 nucleotides are TGTGCCTGGAGTGTGGGGGGGCGCGGGTCAGGCGGGGAGCTGTTTTTT. It specifies CAWSVGGRGSGGELFF.

The chain recombines TRBV7-2 with TRBJ2-7; no definite D call. V was clipped by 5 bases and J by 3 bases, with 5 bases between them. The CDR3 length is 11 residues. The germline CDR1 and CDR2 sequences are SGHTA and FQGNSA. The CDR3 DNA is TGTGCCAGCAGCCCCTACTACGAGCAGTACTTC. As protein: CASSPYYEQYF.

A note on this clone: A read error may produce the germline difference seen at one junction end. The genes are TRBV6-6 and TRBJ2-7, with TRBD2 matching 7 bases. Germline CDR1 MNHNY, CDR2 SVGAGI (reference sequence). This CDR3 is built from 15 residues. CDR3 sequence reads: CAGSYSKGQRGEQYF. CDR3 DNA: TGTGCCGGCAGTTACTCAAAGGGCCAGCGGGGCGAGCAGTACTTC.

The genes are TRBV15 and TRBJ1-1; no clear D. Germline loops: CDR1 LNHNV, CDR2 YYDKDF (reference sequence). This CDR3 is built from 14 residues. V shed 1 base and J shed 8 bases, with 14 bases lying between them. The CDR3, as DNA: TGTGCCACCAGCAGAGGATATTGGGCAGCAGAAGCTTTCTTT. Protein sequence: CATSRGYWAAEAFF.

This clone showed up just a few times. The chain couples TRBV10-1 to TRBJ1-1; D unresolved. Germline V gene data show CDR1 as WNHNN and CDR2 as SYGVQD (reference sequence). V lost 4 bases and J lost 1, with 7 bases in between. This CDR3 region has 13 residues. The CDR3 sequence: CASSARENTEAFF. The CDR3 bases are TGCGCCAGCAGTGCCCGGGAGAACACTGAAGCTTTCTTT.

This clone was seen more than once but under ten times. This chain uses TRBV5-1 with TRBJ2-7, with TRBD1 identical over 8 bases. CDR3 length: 16 residues. Losses at the gene ends were 1 base for V and 5 bases for J; bases not matched to a gene: 11. Germline loops: CDR1 SGHRS, CDR2 YFSETQ. This CDR3 reads CASSLNAGTGLHEQYF. As DNA, the CDR3 is TGCGCCAGCAGCTTGAACGCCGGGACAGGCCTCCACGAGCAGTACTTC.

CDR3 protein: CASSHGDTNTGELFF. In nucleotides, the CDR3 is TGTGCCAGTAGCCACGGGGATACGAACACCGGGGAGCTGTTTTTT. The J gene is TRBJ2-2, the V gene TRBV28; maybe TRBD2 (5 bases). This CDR3 spans 15 amino acids. V was shortened by 9 bases and J by 0 bases, with 14 bases between the two germline ends. Germline-derived CDR1 and CDR2 are MDHEN and SYDVKM.